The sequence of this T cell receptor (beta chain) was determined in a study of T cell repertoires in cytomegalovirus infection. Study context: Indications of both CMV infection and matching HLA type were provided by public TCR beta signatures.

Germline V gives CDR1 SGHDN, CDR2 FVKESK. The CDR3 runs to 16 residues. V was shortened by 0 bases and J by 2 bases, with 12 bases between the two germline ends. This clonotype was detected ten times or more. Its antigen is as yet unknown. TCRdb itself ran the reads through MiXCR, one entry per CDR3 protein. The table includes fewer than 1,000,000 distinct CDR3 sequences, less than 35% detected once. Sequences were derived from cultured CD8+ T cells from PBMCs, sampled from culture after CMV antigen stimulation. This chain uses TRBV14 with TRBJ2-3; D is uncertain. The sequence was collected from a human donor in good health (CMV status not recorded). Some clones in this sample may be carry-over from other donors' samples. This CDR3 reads CASSQDARFLTDTQYF. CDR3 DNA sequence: TGTGCCAGCAGCCAAGATGCCCGTTTCCTCACAGATACGCAGTATTTT.